These 5 T cell receptor beta chains originate from one sample sequenced in a study of T cell repertoires in cytomegalovirus infection. Their antigen targets remain unknown. TCRdb itself ran the reads through MiXCR, one entry per CDR3 protein. The data contain about 920,000 distinct CDR3 sequences, about a third of them singletons. The material was cultured CD8+ T cells from PBMCs, obtained from culture after CMV antigen stimulation. These receptors all stem from a human donor in good health (CMV status not recorded). Some clones in this sample may be carry-over from other donors' samples.

The V gene is TRBV24-1, the J gene TRBJ2-1, with D possibly TRBD2 on 7 matching bases. CDR1 KGHDR and CDR2 SFDVKD come from the germline V gene. This CDR3 contains 15 residues. Deletions cut 7 bases from V and 8 bases from J, with 20 bases between. As DNA, the CDR3 is TGTGCCACCAGCAGACTAGGGGGAGGGCTGGATGAGCAGTTCTTC. Residues: CATSRLGGGLDEQFF.

The chain couples TRBV20-1 to TRBJ2-3; D gene ambiguous. Trimming stripped 3 bases from V and 0 bases from J, with 16 bases between. This CDR3 is built from 16 residues. In germline, CDR1 is DFQATT, CDR2 SNEGSKA (reference sequence). The CDR3 is CSARATVNSSTDTQYF. In nucleotides, the CDR3 is TGCAGTGCTAGGGCGACTGTAAACTCTAGCACAGATACGCAGTATTTT.

This chain uses TRBV19 with TRBJ2-4, with 9 positions matching TRBD1. This CDR3 is built from 16 residues. V lost 1 base, J lost 5 bases, and 6 bases stayed unmatched. The V gene's germline CDR1 is LNHDA and CDR2 SQIVND (reference sequence). CDR3 DNA: TGTGCCAGTAGTATAGCCCTGACAGGGGGTGAAAACATTCAGTACTTC. It encodes CASSIALTGGENIQYF. The full variable domain, rest sourced from reference TRBV19 and TRBJ2-4, is DGGITQSPKYLFRKEGQNVTLSCEQNLNHDAMYWYRQDPGQGLRLIYYSQIVNDFQKGDIAEGYSVSREKKESFPLTVTSAQKNPTAFYLCASSIALTGGENIQYFGAGTRLSVL.

This clonotype was seen many times. V and J are TRBV7-2 and TRBJ2-1; 9 bases fit TRBD2. Unmatched junction bases numbered 10, after V lost 4 bases and J lost 0 bases. The CDR3 has 18 residues. Germline lookup yields CDR1 SGHTA and CDR2 FQGNSA. The CDR3 is CASSSPAGGLSSYNEQFF. The CDR3 DNA follows: TGTGCCAGCAGCTCCCCAGCGGGGGGCTTAAGCTCCTACAATGAGCAGTTCTTC.

The V call is TRBV28, the J call TRBJ2-7; D is undetermined. The V gene's germline CDR1 is MDHEN and CDR2 SYDVKM. This CDR3 is built from 14 residues. V lost 10 bases to trimming and J lost 2 bases, with 18 bases between them. This CDR3 reads CAICPQSRTYEQYV. CDR3 sequence (DNA): TGTGCCATCTGTCCTCAGAGTCGCACCTACGAGCAGTACGTC.